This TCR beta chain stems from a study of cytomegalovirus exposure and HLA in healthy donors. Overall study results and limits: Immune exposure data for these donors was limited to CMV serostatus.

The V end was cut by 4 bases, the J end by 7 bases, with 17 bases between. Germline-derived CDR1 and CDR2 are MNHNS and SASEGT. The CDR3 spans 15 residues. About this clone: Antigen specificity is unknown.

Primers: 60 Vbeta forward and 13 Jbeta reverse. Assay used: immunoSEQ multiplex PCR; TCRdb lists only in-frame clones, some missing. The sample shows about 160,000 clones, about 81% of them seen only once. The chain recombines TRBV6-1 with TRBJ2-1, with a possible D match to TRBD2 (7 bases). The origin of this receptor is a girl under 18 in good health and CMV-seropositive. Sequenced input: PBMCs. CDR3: CASSAVRGAGNEQFF. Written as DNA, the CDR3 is TGTGCCAGCAGTGCGGTCCGGGGGGCGGGTAATGAGCAGTTCTTC.